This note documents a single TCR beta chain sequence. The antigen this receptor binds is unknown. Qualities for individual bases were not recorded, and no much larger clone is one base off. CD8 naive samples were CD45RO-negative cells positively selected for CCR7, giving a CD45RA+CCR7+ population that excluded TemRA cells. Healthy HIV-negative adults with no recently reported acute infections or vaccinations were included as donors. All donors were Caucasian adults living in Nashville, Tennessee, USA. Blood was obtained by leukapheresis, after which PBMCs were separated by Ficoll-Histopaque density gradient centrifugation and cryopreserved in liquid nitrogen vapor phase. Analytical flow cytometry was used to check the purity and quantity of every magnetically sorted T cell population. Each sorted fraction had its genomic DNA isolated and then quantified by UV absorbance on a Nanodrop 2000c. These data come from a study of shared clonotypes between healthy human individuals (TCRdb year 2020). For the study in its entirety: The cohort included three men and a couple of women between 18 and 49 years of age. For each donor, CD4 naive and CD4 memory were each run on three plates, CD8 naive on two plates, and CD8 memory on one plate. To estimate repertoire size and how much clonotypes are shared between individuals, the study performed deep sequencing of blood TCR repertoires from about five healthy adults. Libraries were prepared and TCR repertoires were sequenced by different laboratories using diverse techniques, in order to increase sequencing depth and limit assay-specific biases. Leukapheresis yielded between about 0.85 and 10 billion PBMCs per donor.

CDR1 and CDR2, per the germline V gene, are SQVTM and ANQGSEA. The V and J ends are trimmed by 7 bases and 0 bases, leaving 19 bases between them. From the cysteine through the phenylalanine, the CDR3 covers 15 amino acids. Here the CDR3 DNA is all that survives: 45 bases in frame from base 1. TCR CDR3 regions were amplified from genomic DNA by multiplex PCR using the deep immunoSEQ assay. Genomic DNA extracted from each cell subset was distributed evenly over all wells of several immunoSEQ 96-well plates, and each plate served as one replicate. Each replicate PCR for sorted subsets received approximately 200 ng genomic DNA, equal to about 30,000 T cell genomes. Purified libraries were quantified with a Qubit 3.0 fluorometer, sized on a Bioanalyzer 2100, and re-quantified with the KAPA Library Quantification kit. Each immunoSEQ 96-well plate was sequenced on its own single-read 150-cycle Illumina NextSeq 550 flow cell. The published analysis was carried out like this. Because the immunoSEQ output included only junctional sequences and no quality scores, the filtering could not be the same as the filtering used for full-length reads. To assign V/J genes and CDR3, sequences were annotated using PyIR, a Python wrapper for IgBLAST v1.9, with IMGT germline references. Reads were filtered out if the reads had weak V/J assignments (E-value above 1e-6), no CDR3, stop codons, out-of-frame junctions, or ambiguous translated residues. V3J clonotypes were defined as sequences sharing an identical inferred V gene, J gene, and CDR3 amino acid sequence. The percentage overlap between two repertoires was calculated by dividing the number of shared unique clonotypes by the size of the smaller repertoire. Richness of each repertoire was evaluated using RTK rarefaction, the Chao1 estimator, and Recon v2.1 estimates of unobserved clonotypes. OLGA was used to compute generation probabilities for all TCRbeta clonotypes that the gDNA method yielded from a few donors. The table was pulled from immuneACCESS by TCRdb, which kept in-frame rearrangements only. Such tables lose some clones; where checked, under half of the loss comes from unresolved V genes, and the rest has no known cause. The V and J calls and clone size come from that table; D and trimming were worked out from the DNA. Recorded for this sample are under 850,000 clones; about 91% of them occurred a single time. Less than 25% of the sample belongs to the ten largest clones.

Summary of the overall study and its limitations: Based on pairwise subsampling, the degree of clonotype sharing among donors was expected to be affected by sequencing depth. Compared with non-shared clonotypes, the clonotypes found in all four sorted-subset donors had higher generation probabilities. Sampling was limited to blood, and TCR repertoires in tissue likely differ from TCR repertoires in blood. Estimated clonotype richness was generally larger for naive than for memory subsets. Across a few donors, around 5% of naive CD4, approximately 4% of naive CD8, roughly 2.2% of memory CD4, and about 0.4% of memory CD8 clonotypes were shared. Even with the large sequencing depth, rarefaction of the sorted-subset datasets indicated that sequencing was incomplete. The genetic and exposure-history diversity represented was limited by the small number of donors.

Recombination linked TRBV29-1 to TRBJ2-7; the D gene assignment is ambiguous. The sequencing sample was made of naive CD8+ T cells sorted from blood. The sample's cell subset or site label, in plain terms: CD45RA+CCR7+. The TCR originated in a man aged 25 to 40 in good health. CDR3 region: CSAVTTQVGSYEQYF. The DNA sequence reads TGCAGCGCTGTCACTACCCAGGTGGGCTCCTACGAGCAGTACTTC.